These 27 T cell receptor beta chains were all obtained from the same sample, sequenced in a study of regulatory T cells in long-lasting Graves disease. The time point denotes: newly diagnosed GD, antithyroid drugs for less than 3 months. Making the TCR library involved RNA that had been extracted from PBMCs. Sequencing libraries for TCR beta were prepared with iRepertoire HTBI primers and Arm-PCR of CDR3 regions. TCRdb recomputed calls from the multiplex PCR reads with MiXCR, one row per CDR3 protein. In the table there are around 500,000 distinct CDR3 sequences, 12% of which are singletons. The same sample was also studied in work on T cells in Graves' hyperthyroidism and ophthalmopathy.

This specimen consisted of peripheral blood mononuclear cells (PBMCs), obtained at new diagnosis, from a patient treated with antithyroid drugs. The receptors shown here come from a woman aged 25-40 years with Graves disease.

This clonotype occurred a few times. The chain has TRBV19 and TRBJ2-2; unclear D gene. In germline, CDR1 is LNHDA, CDR2 SQIVND (reference sequence). With 7 bases removed from V and 3 bases from J, the gap between germline ends came to 12 bases. The CDR3 extends over 14 amino acids. The CDR3 DNA reads TGTGCCAGTACTGTGGATTACTACACCGGGGAGCTGTTTTTT. This gives the protein CASTVDYYTGELFF.

As to this clonotype: A single base separates this from a much larger clone, so it may be a read error. The chain joins TRBV28 to TRBJ2-3; TRBD2 agrees at 8 bases. This CDR3 contains 18 residues. J gave up 1 base and V 6 bases, and 15 bases lay outside the gene matches. The germline V gene encodes CDR1 MDHEN and CDR2 SYDVKM. In DNA, the CDR3 is TGTGCCAGCAGCGAGCGGGGGTCCGCGAGTTGGGGCACAGATACGCAGTATTTT. It translates to CASSERGSASWGTDTQYF.

This clonotype was observed many times. This rearrangement joins TRBV2 to TRBJ1-4; no clear D. CDR3 length: 13 residues. CDR1 and CDR2 from the germline V gene are SNHLY and FYNNEI. Trimming took 5 bases from V and 5 from J, leaving 9 bases between them. CDR3 protein: CASSSEGNEKLFF. CDR3 DNA sequence: TGTGCCAGCAGTTCTGAAGGGAATGAAAAACTGTTTTTT.

This clonotype was recorded at least ten times. The V call is TRBV10-3, the J call TRBJ2-7, with D hard to call. Trimming pared 7 bases from V and 0 bases from J, leaving 13 bases between. The CDR3 loop spans 14 amino acids. CDR1 and CDR2 (germline): ENHRY, SYGVKD. The CDR3 here is CAINPSGSSYEQYF. The CDR3 DNA is TGTGCCATCAACCCTAGTGGCAGCTCCTACGAGCAGTACTTC.

This clonotype was counted at least ten times. This chain connects TRBV24-1 to TRBJ2-1, with 16 positions matching TRBD2. The J call may be incorrect, as the DNA end agrees better with TRBJ2-5. Looked up from germline, CDR1 is KGHDR and CDR2 is SFDVKD. This CDR3 has 19 residues. CDR3 sequence reads: CATSEPSGTSGRAEGTQYF. CDR3 DNA: TGTGCCACCAGTGAGCCGTCCGGGACTAGCGGGAGGGCGGAAGGGACCCAGTACTTC.

This clonotype was detected ten times or more. The chain links TRBV27 to TRBJ2-1, with 9 bases identical to TRBD2. V lost 2 bases and J lost 8; bases outside the gene matches: 10. Germline loops: CDR1 MNHEY, CDR2 SMNVEV (reference sequence). This CDR3 is 16 amino acids long. The CDR3 here is CASSLVLAGNPDEQFF. For the CDR3, the DNA is TGTGCCAGCAGTTTAGTTCTAGCGGGGAACCCCGATGAGCAGTTCTTC.

This clonotype was picked up many times. The chain has TRBV27 and TRBJ2-6; D not resolved. Looked up from germline, CDR1 is MNHEY and CDR2 is SMNVEV (reference sequence). The CDR3 runs to 15 residues. Trimming pared 0 bases from V and 1 base from J, leaving 4 bases between. CDR3 region: CASSLSQSGANVLTF. The CDR3 DNA sequence: TGTGCCAGCAGTTTATCGCAATCTGGGGCCAACGTCCTGACTTTC. Together with reference TRBV27 and TRBJ2-6, the CDR3 gives the full variable domain: EAQVTQNPRYLITVTGKKLTVTCSQNMNHEYMSWYRQDPGLGLRQIYYSMNVEVTDKGDVPEGYKVSRKEKRNFPLILESPSPNQTSLYFCASSLSQSGANVLTFGAGSRLTVL.

This chain uses TRBV9 with TRBJ2-1; 8 nucleotides match TRBD2. J lost 7 bases, V lost 6 bases, and 6 bases had no gene match. The CDR3 is 13 amino acids. Germline CDR1 is SGDLS and CDR2 is YYNGEE. The CDR3 region has the DNA TGTGCCAGCACCCGGGAGGGCCTAAATGAGCAGTTCTTC. It specifies CASTREGLNEQFF.

This clonotype has just a few counts. The rearrangement links TRBV20-1 to TRBJ2-1; D ambiguous. Trimming pared 3 bases from V and 0 bases from J, leaving 6 bases between. Germline V gene sequence: CDR1 DFQATT, CDR2 SNEGSKA (reference sequence). The CDR3 covers 13 residues. CDR3 bases: TGCAGTGCTAGGGGGATCTCCTACAATGAGCAGTTCTTC. Protein sequence: CSARGISYNEQFF.

Here the CDR3 reads CAWIVRSGRYPYNEQFF. The CDR3 nucleotides read TGTGCCTGGATTGTACGTAGCGGGAGATACCCCTACAATGAGCAGTTCTTC. V and J are TRBV30 and TRBJ2-1; 9 bases match TRBD2. The V gene's germline CDR1 is GTSNPN and CDR2 SVGIG (reference sequence). The CDR3 consists of 17 residues. Losses at the gene ends were 4 bases for V and 2 bases for J; bases not matched to a gene: 12.

This clonotype was found many times. The J gene is TRBJ2-3, the V gene TRBV27; TRBD1 matches at 8 bases. After removal of 5 bases from V and 7 bases from J, the junction contained 8 bases not matched to a gene. The germline V gene encodes CDR1 MNHEY and CDR2 SMNVEV (reference sequence). The CDR3 sequence is 14 residues long. The DNA for the CDR3 is TGTGCCAGCAGTCGGACAGGGATGAAATATACGCAGTATTTT. Residues: CASSRTGMKYTQYF.

Ten or more counts support this clonotype. The rearrangement links TRBV6-1 to TRBJ1-1; weak D call: TRBD1 (5 bases). Germline V gene data show CDR1 as MNHNS and CDR2 as SASEGT. This CDR3 region has 13 residues. V was clipped by 10 bases and J by 4 bases, with 16 bases between them. The CDR3 coding sequence is TGTGCCACCCAAAGGATAAGGGGCACTGAAGCTTTCTTT. Its protein is CATQRIRGTEAFF.

This chain uses TRBV28 with TRBJ2-7, with TRBD1 identical over 9 bases. Trimming took 6 bases from V and 2 from J; bases not matched to a gene: 8. CDR3 length: 15 residues. Germline assignment: CDR1 MDHEN and CDR2 SYDVKM. CDR3 sequence (DNA): TGTGCCAGCAGAGCCGGGACAGGGATTGCCTACGAGCAGTACTTC. Translating gives CASRAGTGIAYEQYF.

This clonotype was seen at least ten times. The chain employs TRBV18 and TRBJ1-5; TRBD1 aligns across 7 bases. Unmatched junction bases numbered 6, after V lost 2 bases and J lost 8 bases. Per germline, CDR1 KGHSH and CDR2 LQKENI. This CDR3 contains 14 residues. The DNA of the CDR3 is TGTGCCAGCTCACCAACGGGACAGATGGAGCCCCAGCATTTT. Protein: CASSPTGQMEPQHF.

As regards this clonotype: A much larger clone sits a single nucleotide away, making a read error possible. This chain uses TRBV18 with TRBJ1-1; TRBD1 matches at 9 bases. The V gene's germline CDR1 is KGHSH and CDR2 LQKENI. V shed 2 bases and J 4 bases; nucleotides not matched to a gene: 8. This CDR3 is 16 amino acids long. The CDR3 reads CASSPRDRVVGTEAFF. Written as DNA, the CDR3 is TGTGCCAGCTCACCAAGGGACAGGGTAGTAGGCACTGAAGCTTTCTTT.

This chain links TRBV6-5 with TRBJ1-2; D unclear. This CDR3 region has 14 residues. The ends were cut back, 4 bases at V and 8 bases at J, with 17 bases in the middle. CDR1 and CDR2 from the germline V gene are MNHEY and SVGAGI. The CDR3 spells CASSSPLWGGGYTF. CDR3 in DNA: TGTGCCAGCAGTTCCCCATTGTGGGGAGGCGGCTACACCTTC.

Only a few counts were recorded for this clonotype. The chain combines TRBV30 with TRBJ2-1, with no clear D. Germline CDR1 reads GTSNPN; CDR2 reads SVGIG (reference sequence). Trimming stripped 2 bases from V and 7 bases from J, with 15 bases between. The CDR3 has 14 amino acids. The CDR3 nucleotides are TGTGCCTGGAGTATAGGAGTAGTTAGAAATGAGCAGTTCTTC. Protein product: CAWSIGVVRNEQFF.

This clonotype was counted ten times or more. V usage is TRBV10-3 and J usage is TRBJ2-5, with 7 bases lining up with TRBD1. Near its end, the DNA agrees better with TRBJ2-1, so the J call may be wrong. There are 14 residues in the CDR3. Germline values: CDR1 ENHRY, CDR2 SYGVKD. CDR3 amino acids: CAISGDRWRNEQFF. The DNA of the CDR3 is TGTGCCATCAGTGGGGACAGATGGCGCAATGAGCAGTTCTTC.

This clonotype showed up many times. V usage is TRBV7-3 and J usage is TRBJ1-1, with 7 bases lining up with TRBD1. CDR1 is SGHTA and CDR2 is FQGTGA in the germline V gene. V was pared by 5 bases and J by 1 base, with 4 bases of the junction left unmatched. The CDR3 loop spans 14 amino acids. CDR3 in amino acids: CASSPGQTNTEAFF. The CDR3 nucleotides are TGTGCCAGCAGCCCGGGACAGACGAACACTGAAGCTTTCTTT.

This clonotype was seen only a few times. The V gene is TRBV20-1, the J gene TRBJ1-2, with D perhaps matching TRBD1 (5 bases). This CDR3 is built from 14 residues. The germline V gene encodes CDR1 DFQATT and CDR2 SNEGSKA (reference sequence). Trimming shortened V by 3 bases and J by 5 bases, and 16 bases separated the two germline ends. The CDR3 protein is CSASFAGAGYGYTF. DNA for the CDR3: TGCAGTGCTAGTTTCGCTGGGGCAGGGTATGGCTACACCTTC.

DNA of the CDR3: TGTGCCAGCAGCTACTCCGGGACTAGGTTAACCGGGGAGCTGTTTTTT. This translates into CASSYSGTRLTGELFF. This chain joins TRBV9 and TRBJ2-2; TRBD2 agrees at 8 bases. This CDR3 has 16 amino acids. Germline V gene sequence: CDR1 SGDLS, CDR2 YYNGEE. Trimming cost V 4 bases and J 5 bases; bases outside gene matches: 10.

This clonotype was counted a few times. The CDR3 nucleotides are TGTGCCACCAGCAGAGATTTGTCCTACGAGCAGTACTTC. This codes for CATSRDLSYEQYF. The V call is TRBV15, the J call TRBJ2-7; no firm D call. Germline V gene lookup returns CDR1 LNHNV and CDR2 YYDKDF (reference sequence). CDR3 size: 13 residues. The V and J ends lost 0 bases and 1 base respectively, with 4 bases between them.

This clonotype was seen repeatedly, ten times or more. This rearrangement joins TRBV20-1 to TRBJ1-4; D is uncertain. The CDR3 is 15 residues long. Per germline, CDR1 DFQATT and CDR2 SNEGSKA (reference sequence). Trimming removed 4 bases from V and 3 bases from J, with 15 bases in between. CDR3 sequence (DNA): TGCAGTGCTACCCCTCGTGGGTGGGCTAATGAAAAACTGTTTTTT. Translating gives CSATPRGWANEKLFF.

The table lists this clonotype with many counts. V and J are TRBV6-2 or TRBV6-3 and TRBJ2-7, with 12 nucleotides matching TRBD2. The V segment lost 4 bases and the J segment 1 base; nucleotides outside the gene matches: 2. The CDR3 runs to 15 residues. Germline V gene data show CDR1 as MNHEY and CDR2 as SVGEGT. The CDR3 reads CASSSTSGRSYEQYF. As DNA, the CDR3 is TGTGCCAGCAGTTCGACTAGCGGGAGATCCTACGAGCAGTACTTC.

This clonotype was counted ten times or more. This chain connects TRBV9 to TRBJ2-3; TRBD1 aligns across 8 bases. CDR3 length equals 16 residues. Germline values: CDR1 SGDLS, CDR2 YYNGEE. V shed 4 bases and J 1 base; nucleotides not matched to a gene: 8. The DNA of the CDR3 is TGTGCCAGCAGCCCCGGACAGGGACACGGCACAGATACGCAGTATTTT. This gives the protein CASSPGQGHGTDTQYF.

This clonotype was observed many times. The chain recombines TRBV28 with TRBJ2-5; TRBD1 might be the D (5 bases). CDR3 length: 13 residues. In germline, CDR1 is MDHEN, CDR2 SYDVKM. V gave up 8 bases and J gave up 0 bases, with 10 bases separating them. The CDR3 coding sequence is TGTGCCAGCGCAGGGCAATACCAAGAGACCCAGTACTTC. Its protein is CASAGQYQETQYF. Looking up the rest from reference TRBV28 and TRBJ2-5 gives the full variable domain: DVKVTQSSRYLVKRTGEKVFLECVQDMDHENMFWYRQDPGLGLRLIYFSYDVKMKEKGDIPEGYSVSREKKERFSLILESASTNQTSMYLCASAGQYQETQYFGPGTRLLVL.

This clonotype has at least ten counts. V usage is TRBV20-1 and J usage is TRBJ2-3, with a tentative D call TRBD2 (5 bases). Germline values: CDR1 DFQATT, CDR2 SNEGSKA (reference sequence). With 6 bases removed from V and 1 base from J, the gap between germline ends came to 11 bases. This CDR3 comprises 13 residues. CDR3 in amino acids: CSAEGLGTDTQYF. CDR3 bases: TGCAGTGCCGAGGGCCTAGGCACAGATACGCAGTATTTT.